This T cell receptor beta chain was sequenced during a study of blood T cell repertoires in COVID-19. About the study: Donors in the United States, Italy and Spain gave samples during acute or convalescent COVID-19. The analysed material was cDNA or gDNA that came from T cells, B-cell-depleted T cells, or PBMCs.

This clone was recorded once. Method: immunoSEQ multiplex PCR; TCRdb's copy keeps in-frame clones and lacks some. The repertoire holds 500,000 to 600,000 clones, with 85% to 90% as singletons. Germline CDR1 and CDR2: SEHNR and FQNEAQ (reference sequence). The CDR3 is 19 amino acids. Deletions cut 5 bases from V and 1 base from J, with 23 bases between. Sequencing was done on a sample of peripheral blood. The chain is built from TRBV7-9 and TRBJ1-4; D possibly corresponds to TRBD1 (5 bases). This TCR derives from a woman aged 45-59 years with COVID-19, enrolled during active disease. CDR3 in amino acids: CASSPGETGTLGTNEKLFF. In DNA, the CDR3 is TGTGCCAGCAGCCCGGGGGAAACCGGGACTCTCGGAACTAATGAAAAACTGTTTTTT.